In its sample, the clone carrying this T cell receptor beta chain was seen a few times. Its antigen is currently unknown. It was with a sample-barcoded 5' primer and a J-beta primer mix that a second PCR of roughly 7 to 12 cycles was run. Each CDR3 protein is one row after TCRdb ran MiXCR on the 5' RACE reads. This table holds over a million distinct CDR3 sequences, 25% found once. This entry belongs to a study of blood T cells in healthy people across ages. Study-level results: Diversity estimated from one million T cells was considered an underestimate.

Ranging in age from roughly 6 to 100, the donors were healthy Caucasian individuals from Russia. Roughly 10 milliliters of peripheral blood were drawn from each donor. Per germline, CDR1 SQVTM and CDR2 ANQGSEA. The CDR3 totals 13 residues. With 2 bases removed from V and 8 bases from J, the gap between germline ends came to 15 bases. These data are also associated with another study on T cells of mothers and their children. That report notes: The people who donated were three healthy Caucasian mothers and their six children.

The sequenced sample was blood. The clonotype originates from a girl aged 2 to 9 in good health. The chain combines TRBV29-1 with TRBJ1-2; D remains unclear. The CDR3 loop is CSVERGISGGYTF. The CDR3 bases are TGCAGCGTTGAACGGGGAATATCGGGCGGCTACACCTTC.